This is a list of T cell receptor beta chains from one sample in a study of tumor-infiltrating lymphocytes in primary liver carcinoma. A single record per CDR3 protein comes from TCRdb applying MiXCR to the multiplex PCR reads. The sample has 80,000 or so distinct CDR3 sequences; over 55% are singletons. Input material: liver tumor tissue from sampling region 4. These receptors all come from a woman aged 60-70 years with primary liver carcinoma and hepatitis B virus infection. The CDR3 runs from the conserved cysteine through the conserved F or W. A D gene is named only where the DNA matches it firmly. Rows give clone size only sometimes, using once, few, many, or a class for an expanded clone.

J | V | size | D | CDR3
TRBJ2-5 | TRBV7-8 | once | NA | CASDFYGQRQETQYF
TRBJ2-7 | TRBV29-1 | NA | NA | CSVGGGSCEQHF
TRBJ2-7 | TRBV5-4 | NA | NA | CAGSLATGAGYEQYF
TRBJ2-7 | TRBV11-2 | once | NA | CASSLGSGAGVYEQYF
TRBJ1-1 | TRBV28 | many | NA | CASTNRMNTEAFF
TRBJ2-5 | TRBV28 | NA | TRBD1 | CASRLETGWQETQYF
TRBJ2-5 | TRBV6-6 | NA | TRBD2 | CVSSYSGGETQYF
TRBJ1-1 | TRBV6-6 | NA | TRBD1 | CASNIWTGDNEAFF
TRBJ2-7 | TRBV28 | NA | NA | CASSIDGNEQYF
TRBJ2-3 | TRBV18 | NA | NA | CASSTGRGTDTQYF
TRBJ1-6 | TRBV5-5 | NA | NA | CASRLIRGLNSALHF
TRBJ1-1 | TRBV28 | NA | TRBD1 | CASSFPWDSEAFF
TRBJ2-3 | TRBV11-3 | NA | NA | CTSSHRTDTDTQYF
TRBJ2-7 | TRBV6-1 | many | NA | CASSESREQYF
TRBJ2-3 | TRBV11-2 | NA | TRBD2 | CACSLDLSGLAGEGMDTRYF
TRBJ2-3 | TRBV28 | few | NA | CASTRAGGVTDTQYF
TRBJ1-1 | TRBV29-1 | once | NA | CSMGEMNTNIEAFF
TRBJ2-3 | TRBV28 | many | NA | CASSLEATADTQYF
TRBJ2-1 | TRBV20-1 | NA | NA | CSASGVAGGPIEQFF
TRBJ2-1 | TRBV11-3 | once | NA | CDSSLAAAARDEQFF
TRBJ1-2 | TRBV6-6 | many | TRBD1 | CASIPREGQTYGYTF
TRBJ1-2 | TRBV29-1 | NA | NA | CSVGGNVYGYTF
TRBJ2-4 | TRBV6-5 | NA | NA | CASSSRGQTSAKNIRYF
TRBJ1-5 | TRBV14 | NA | NA | CARSQGSRARQHF
TRBJ2-1 | TRBV19 | NA | NA | CAGSFLADEQFF
NA | TRBV11-2 | NA | TRBD1 | CTSSLEAGGTQPQYF
TRBJ2-3 | TRBV11-2 | NA | NA | CVSSLGIRRGGTDTQYF
TRBJ1-1 | TRBV7-8 | NA | NA | CPSSSGDTEAFF
TRBJ2-2 | TRBV29-1 | NA | NA | CGAERRGKTGEPFF
TRBJ2-1 | TRBV28 | NA | TRBD2 | CASRPSGTYNELFF
TRBJ2-3 | TRBV12-3/TRBV12-4 | NA | NA | CASSFFLAGGQEGDTQFF
TRBJ1-4 | TRBV6-6 | NA | NA | CASKNNLSSNEKLFF
TRBJ2-1 | TRBV5-6 | NA | NA | CAGQDRGNFYNEQFF
TRBJ2-7 | TRBV6-2/TRBV6-3 | NA | TRBD2 | CASTRESIHYEQYF
TRBJ1-2 | TRBV6-1 | NA | NA | CASGGEGSYGYTF
TRBJ2-5 | TRBV28 | NA | NA | CASSSPGFATQYF
TRBJ2-7 | TRBV28 | many | TRBD1 | CASSSTGGFGEQYF
TRBJ2-4 | TRBV11-2 | few | NA | CASNLDHGTEPNRAKSIQYF
TRBJ1-2 | TRBV29-1 | once | NA | CRGAQGHYDYTF
TRBJ1-5 | TRBV12-3/TRBV12-4 | NA | TRBD1 | CASNPTGGEEVNQPQHF
TRBJ2-1 | TRBV29-1 | NA | TRBD2 | CNVEFSASGYNEQFF
TRBJ1-1 | TRBV6-1 | once | NA | CASTAGQMNTEAFF
TRBJ2-7 | TRBV12-5 | NA | TRBD2 | CASDTGTGGRAYEQYF
TRBJ2-7 | TRBV11-2 | NA | NA | CATKWKGSLAYEQYF